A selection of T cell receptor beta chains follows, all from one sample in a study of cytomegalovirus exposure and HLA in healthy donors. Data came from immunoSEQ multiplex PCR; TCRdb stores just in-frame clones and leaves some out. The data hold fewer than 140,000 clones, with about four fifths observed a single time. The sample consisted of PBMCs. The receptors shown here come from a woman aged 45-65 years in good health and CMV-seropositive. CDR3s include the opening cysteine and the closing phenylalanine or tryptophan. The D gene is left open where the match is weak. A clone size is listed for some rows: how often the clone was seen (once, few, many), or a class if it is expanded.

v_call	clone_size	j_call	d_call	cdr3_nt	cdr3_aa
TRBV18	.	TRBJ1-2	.	TGTGCCAGCTCCGACTTAATAGTTCCCTATGGCTACACCTTC	CASSDLIVPYGYTF
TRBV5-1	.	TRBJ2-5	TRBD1	TGCGCCAGCAAAATCGGGGACAGGGGGCTCCAAGAGACCCAGTACTTC	CASKIGDRGLQETQYF
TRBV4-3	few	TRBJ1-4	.	TGCGCCAGCAGCCAAGGAGGGTTACAGGGATTTAATGAAAAACTGTTTTTT	CASSQGGLQGFNEKLFF
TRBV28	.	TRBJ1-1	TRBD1	TGTGCCAGCAGGGGGGAATCAGACAGGGACCCACCTGAAGCTTTCTTT	CASRGESDRDPPEAFF
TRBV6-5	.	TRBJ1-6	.	TGTGCCAGCAGCCGGACTAGCTCCTATAATTCACCCCTCCACTTT	CASSRTSSYNSPLHF
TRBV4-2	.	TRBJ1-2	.	TGTGCCAGCAGCCCCCTGGAGGGGTTGTTGGGCTACACCTTC	CASSPLEGLLGYTF
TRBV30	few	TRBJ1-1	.	TGTGCCTGGAGTAATCGGATAGGGAGATCGAACACTGAAGCTTTCTTT	CAWSNRIGRSNTEAFF
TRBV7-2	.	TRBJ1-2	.	TGTGCCAGCAGCCCAGACAGGAGAGCTAACTATGGCTACACCTTC	CASSPDRRANYGYTF
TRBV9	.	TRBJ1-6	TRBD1	TGTGCCAGCAGCGTAGGAAACAGGGGGCGAAATTCACCCCTCCACTTT	CASSVGNRGRNSPLHF
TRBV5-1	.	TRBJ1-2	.	TGCGCCAGCAGCTTGAGCGAGGATGGCTACACCTTC	CASSLSEDGYTF
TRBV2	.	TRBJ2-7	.	TGTGCCAGCAGTTCAGGGCACCTTGGCTCCTACGAGCAGTACTTC	CASSSGHLGSYEQYF
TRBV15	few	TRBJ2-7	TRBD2	TGTGCCACCAGCAGAGGCCGCGCGGGGGTAACCTACGAGCAGTACTTC	CATSRGRAGVTYEQYF
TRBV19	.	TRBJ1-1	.	TGTGCCAGTAGGACATCCATGAACACTGAAGCTTTCTTT	CASRTSMNTEAFF